A selection of T cell receptor beta chains follows, all from one sample in a study of T cells in Graves' hyperthyroidism and ophthalmopathy. TCRdb itself ran the multiplex PCR reads through MiXCR, one entry per CDR3 protein. The table has 600,000 or so distinct CDR3 sequences, around 15% seen once. Material for sequencing was blood. Receptors were obtained from a woman under 40 with Graves' hyperthyroidism. The CDR3 runs from the conserved cysteine through the conserved F or W. Fields, in order: J gene, V gene, D gene, clone size, CDR3 DNA, CDR3 protein. D genes are given only for firm matches. The size field is filled for only some rows; it gives once, few, many or a size class.

J gene: TRBJ2-5
V gene: TRBV7-3
D gene: .
clone size: many
CDR3 DNA: TGTGCCAGCAGCTCCGTAGGGGGAGTAGGAGAGACCCAGTACTTC
CDR3 protein: CASSSVGGVGETQYF

J gene: TRBJ2-3
V gene: TRBV3-1
D gene: TRBD2
clone size: .
CDR3 DNA: TGTGCCAGCAGGCCGGGACTAGCGGGAGCCACAGATACGCAGTATTTT
CDR3 protein: CASRPGLAGATDTQYF

J gene: TRBJ2-2
V gene: TRBV3-1
D gene: .
clone size: few
CDR3 DNA: TGTGCCAGCAGCCAATTGAGTTTGGGGGAGCTGTTTTTT
CDR3 protein: CASSQLSLGELFF

J gene: TRBJ2-3
V gene: TRBV11-3
D gene: .
clone size: .
CDR3 DNA: TGTGCCAGCAGCTTCGGCGGAGGGCCGAGGTCCACAGATACGCAGTATTTT
CDR3 protein: CASSFGGGPRSTDTQYF

J gene: TRBJ1-1
V gene: TRBV29-1
D gene: TRBD1
clone size: many
CDR3 DNA: TGCAGCGGTGACGATGACAGGGTGAACACTGAAGCTTTCTTT
CDR3 protein: CSGDDDRVNTEAFF

J gene: TRBJ2-7
V gene: TRBV7-9
D gene: .
clone size: few
CDR3 DNA: TGTGCCAGCAGTCCCGGGACGGAGCAGTACTTC
CDR3 protein: CASSPGTEQYF

J gene: TRBJ2-1
V gene: TRBV6-6
D gene: .
clone size: many
CDR3 DNA: TGTGCCAGCAGTTACGACGCGGCGTCGGATGAGCAGTTCTTC
CDR3 protein: CASSYDAASDEQFF

J gene: TRBJ2-7
V gene: TRBV20-1
D gene: TRBD2
clone size: few
CDR3 DNA: TGCAGTGCTAGGGGGACTAGCGGGCCCTACGAGCAGTACTTC
CDR3 protein: CSARGTSGPYEQYF

J gene: TRBJ2-1
V gene: TRBV15
D gene: .
clone size: many
CDR3 DNA: TGTGCCACCAGCGACAGGCGGGCCTACAATGAGCAGTTCTTC
CDR3 protein: CATSDRRAYNEQFF

J gene: TRBJ2-7
V gene: TRBV30
D gene: .
clone size: .
CDR3 DNA: TGTGCCTGGAGTGAGGGCGTGTTCGGCAATGAGCAGTACTTC
CDR3 protein: CAWSEGVFGNEQYF

J gene: TRBJ1-5
V gene: TRBV28
D gene: .
clone size: many
CDR3 DNA: TGTGCCAGCCAGGGAGGCGGTGGGTATAGCAATCAGCCCCAGCATTTT
CDR3 protein: CASQGGGGYSNQPQHF

J gene: TRBJ2-7
V gene: TRBV2
D gene: TRBD1
clone size: many
CDR3 DNA: TGTGCCACCTGGACAGGGGGCTACGAGCAGTACTTC
CDR3 protein: CATWTGGYEQYF